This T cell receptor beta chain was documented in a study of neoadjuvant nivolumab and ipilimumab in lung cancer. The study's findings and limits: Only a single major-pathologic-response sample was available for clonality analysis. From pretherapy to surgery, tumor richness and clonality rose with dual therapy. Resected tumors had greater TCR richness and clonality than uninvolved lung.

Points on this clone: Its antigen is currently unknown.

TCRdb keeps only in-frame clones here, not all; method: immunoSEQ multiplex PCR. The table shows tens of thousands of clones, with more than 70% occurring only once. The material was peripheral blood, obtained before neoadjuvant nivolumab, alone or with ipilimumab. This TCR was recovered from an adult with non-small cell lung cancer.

For the CDR3, the DNA is TGTGCCAGCAGTGGGGGACAGATGAACACCGGGGAGCTGTTTTTT. Its translation: CASSGGQMNTGELFF. The chain links TRBV28 to TRBJ2-2, with 7 bases aligning to TRBD1. In germline, CDR1 is MDHEN, CDR2 SYDVKM. Trimming removed 5 bases from V and 1 base from J; junction bases left unmatched: 4. The CDR3 totals 15 residues. The whole variable domain, remainder taken from reference TRBV28 and TRBJ2-2, is DVKVTQSSRYLVKRTGEKVFLECVQDMDHENMFWYRQDPGLGLRLIYFSYDVKMKEKGDIPEGYSVSREKKERFSLILESASTNQTSMYLCASSGGQMNTGELFFGEGSRLTVL.